A selection of T cell receptor beta chains follows, all from one sample in a study of cytomegalovirus exposure and HLA in healthy donors. The data were produced by immunoSEQ multiplex PCR, yet TCRdb's version contains in-frame clones alone and is incomplete. The sample lists under 150,000 clones; 75% to 85% were seen once. Source material: PBMCs. Receptor source: a woman aged 35 to 49 in good health and CMV-seropositive. Each CDR3 is given with its conserved first and last residue. The D gene is left open where the match is weak. Rows give clone size only sometimes, using once, few, many, or a class for an expanded clone.

d_gene	v_gene	abundance	j_gene	CDR3nt	CDR3aa
TRBD2	TRBV2	few	TRBJ2-2	TGTGCCAGCACTCGTACTAGCGGGGTGAACACCGGGGAGCTGTTTTTT	CASTRTSGVNTGELFF
TRBD1	TRBV7-9	.	TRBJ1-4	TGTTCCAGCAGCTCGCAGTCCCGGTGGACAGGGACTAATGAAAAACTGTTTTTT	CSSSSQSRWTGTNEKLFF
TRBD2	TRBV7-2	few	TRBJ2-3	TGTGCCAGCAGCTTATTAGCGGGAGTAGGAACAGATACGCAGTATTTT	CASSLLAGVGTDTQYF
TRBD2	TRBV7-9	.	TRBJ2-1	TGTGCCAGCAGCTCGGGACTAGCGGGAGGGTCAGGTGAGCAGTTCTTC	CASSSGLAGGSGEQFF
.	TRBV6-6	.	TRBJ1-6	TGTGCCAGCAGCCAAGTCAATAGGGGTTCACCCCTCCACTTT	CASSQVNRGSPLHF
TRBD1	TRBV5-1	.	TRBJ1-4	TGCGCCAGCAGCTGGACAGGTCCCAGGGATGAAAAACTGTTTTTT	CASSWTGPRDEKLFF
TRBD2	TRBV2	.	TRBJ2-7	TGTGCCAGCAGCCTAGAGCGGGGAGGCTACGAGCAGTACTTC	CASSLERGGYEQYF
TRBD2	TRBV5-1	.	TRBJ2-1	TGCGCCAGCATTCCTAGCGGCTACAATGAGCAGTTCTTC	CASIPSGYNEQFF
.	TRBV5-6	.	TRBJ2-3	TGTGCCAGCAGCCCCTGGCCTAGCGGCACAGATACGCAGTATTTT	CASSPWPSGTDTQYF
.	TRBV19	.	TRBJ1-1	TGTGCCAGTGGTCAAACAGGGTTGAGTGAAGCTTTCTTT	CASGQTGLSEAFF
TRBD2	TRBV4-1	.	TRBJ2-2	TGCGCCAGCAGCCAAGCCGGGACTAGCGGGACCGGGGAGCTGTTTTTT	CASSQAGTSGTGELFF
TRBD1	TRBV2	.	TRBJ1-4	TGTGCCAGCAGTGCTGACAGGGTGGGGAATGAAAAACTGTTTTTT	CASSADRVGNEKLFF
TRBD1	TRBV6-4	few	TRBJ2-1	TGTGCCAGCAGTGACTGGGACAGGGATCGGAATGAGCAGTTCTTC	CASSDWDRDRNEQFF
TRBD2	TRBV29-1	once	TRBJ2-3	TGCAGCGTTGAAGATCGGGAGGAAGATACGCAGTATTTT	CSVEDREEDTQYF
.	TRBV7-6	.	TRBJ2-5	TGTGCCAGCTTAGGGGCAGGCAGGAGAGAGACCCAGTACTTC	CASLGAGRRETQYF
TRBD1	TRBV29-1	.	TRBJ1-2	TGCAGCGCGCATCCTCCGGGACAGGCTGATGGCTACACCTTC	CSAHPPGQADGYTF
.	TRBV7-3	.	TRBJ2-2	TGTGCCAGCAGCTTATGGGGCAGAAACACCGGGGAGCTGTTTTTT	CASSLWGRNTGELFF
TRBD2	TRBV9	.	TRBJ2-2	TGTGCCAGCGGGTTAGGGAGCGGGGGCACCGGGGAGCTGTTTTTT	CASGLGSGGTGELFF
.	TRBV18	.	TRBJ1-1	TGTGCCAGCTCACCTCAACGAGACACTGAAGCTTTCTTT	CASSPQRDTEAFF
.	TRBV18	.	TRBJ1-5	TGTGCCAGCTCACTTATAGAGGATCAGCCCCAGCATTTT	CASSLIEDQPQHF
.	TRBV5-1	.	TRBJ2-3	TGCGCCAGCAGCTTGGTTCCTAGCGACGGCACAGATACGCAGTATTTT	CASSLVPSDGTDTQYF
TRBD1	TRBV6-5	.	TRBJ2-7	TGTGCCAGCAGTTACTCCTGGACAGGGGGCAGCGAGCAGTACTTC	CASSYSWTGGSEQYF
TRBD2	TRBV29-1	.	TRBJ2-5	TGCAGCGCCGGGGGGGGGTCCACCCAAGAGACCCAGTACTTC	CSAGGGSTQETQYF
.	TRBV6-5	.	TRBJ2-6	TGTGCCAGCAGTTCACTCTCTGGGGCCAACGTCCTGACTTTC	CASSSLSGANVLTF
.	TRBV5-6	once	TRBJ1-1	TGTGCCAGCAGCCTGGATGGGCTTACTGAAGCTTTCTTT	CASSLDGLTEAFF
TRBD2	TRBV6-5	.	TRBJ2-7	TGTGCCAGCAGTTACCGTCGGTTCGGGGGGATCCACGAGCAGTACTTC	CASSYRRFGGIHEQYF
TRBD2	TRBV6-5	.	TRBJ2-1	TGTGCCAGCAGTACCCTAGCGGGACGGAATGAGCAGTTCTTC	CASSTLAGRNEQFF
.	TRBV5-1	.	TRBJ1-3	TGCGCCAGCAGCCCGGGAGGGGCCGTCGCTGGAAACACCATATATTTT	CASSPGGAVAGNTIYF
.	TRBV5-1	.	TRBJ2-5	TGCGCCAGCAGCAGTGGTAGGACAAGGGACCAGTACTTC	CASSSGRTRDQYF
TRBD1	TRBV9	.	TRBJ1-4	TGTGCCAGCAGTGCCAGGACAGGGAATGAAAAACTGTTTTTT	CASSARTGNEKLFF
.	TRBV28	.	TRBJ2-1	TGTGCCAGCAAAGAGCGGAATGAGCAGTTCTTC	CASKERNEQFF
TRBD2	TRBV9	.	TRBJ2-1	TGTGCCAGCAGCGCCCCGGGACTAGCCTCCAATGAGCAGTTCTTC	CASSAPGLASNEQFF
.	TRBV29-1	.	TRBJ1-1	TGCAGCGTTTTAGACCAGGGCGGCACTGAAGCTTTCTTT	CSVLDQGGTEAFF
TRBD1	TRBV28	.	TRBJ1-5	TGTGCCAGCAGTTTAGTTCAGGGGGACAATCAGCCCCAGCATTTT	CASSLVQGDNQPQHF
.	TRBV7-2	.	TRBJ1-4	TGTGCCAGCAGGAGGCCAGGGGTTAATGAAAAACTGTTTTTT	CASRRPGVNEKLFF
.	TRBV27	.	TRBJ1-2	TGTGCCAGCAGTTTCAGGGGTGGCGGGGGCTACACCTTC	CASSFRGGGGYTF
.	TRBV2	large	TRBJ1-2	TGTGCCAGCAGTGTTCAGCCCCTCGGGAGGACCTATGGCTACACCTTC	CASSVQPLGRTYGYTF
TRBD2	TRBV27	.	TRBJ2-1	TGTGCCAGCAGTCTATATAGTGCAGGAGGGAGGGACAATGAGCAGTTCTTC	CASSLYSAGGRDNEQFF
TRBD1	TRBV9	.	TRBJ1-5	TGTGCCAGCAGGGGGGCGGGGACAGGGAATCAGCCCCAGCATTTT	CASRGAGTGNQPQHF
TRBD2	TRBV27	.	TRBJ2-1	TGTGCCAGCAGTTTATCGCCCCGGGGACTAGCGGGGCGTAATGGACAGTTCTTC	CASSLSPRGLAGRNGQFF
TRBD1	TRBV11-2	.	TRBJ2-7	TGTGCCAGCAGCTCAAAAGGACAGGGGCCGGGGTACGAGCAGTACTTC	CASSSKGQGPGYEQYF
TRBD1	TRBV5-1	.	TRBJ2-5	TGCGCCAGCAGCTTGAACGGACAGGGCGGACAAGAGACCCAGTACTTC	CASSLNGQGGQETQYF
.	TRBV7-9	.	TRBJ2-2	TGTGCCAGCAGCTTTAGCGGAGACTACACCGGGGAGCTGTTTTTT	CASSFSGDYTGELFF
TRBD2	TRBV5-1	.	TRBJ2-5	TGCGCCAGCAGCCCGGGACTAGCGGAACAAGAGACCCAGTACTTC	CASSPGLAEQETQYF
.	TRBV28	once	TRBJ2-5	TGTGCCAGCAGCCAGGGGGGCCCAAGGGTCGGGGACTTC	CASSQGGPRVGDF
TRBD2	TRBV11-2	few	TRBJ2-5	TGTGCCACCACACGGACTAGCGGGGGCGAAGAGACCCAGTACTTC	CATTRTSGGEETQYF
.	TRBV28	.	TRBJ2-3	TGTGCCAGCAGTCTGAGCACAGATACGCAGTATTTT	CASSLSTDTQYF
TRBD2	TRBV9	.	TRBJ2-1	TGTGCCAGCAGCGTAGGGACTAGCAATGAGCAGTTCTTC	CASSVGTSNEQFF
.	TRBV27	.	TRBJ1-2	TGTGCCAGCCGCCGGGGGGGGGCTCGTGGCTACACCTTC	CASRRGGARGYTF
.	TRBV6-5	.	TRBJ1-3	TGTGCCAGCAGCCTACAGGACAGCTCTGGAAACACCATATATTTT	CASSLQDSSGNTIYF
TRBD1	TRBV5-4	.	TRBJ1-2	TGTGCCAGCAGCCAAGGGACAGGGTTGGGCTACACCTTC	CASSQGTGLGYTF
TRBD2	TRBV5-1	.	TRBJ2-1	TGCGCCAGCACCGAGAGGGCTAGCGGGGAATACAATGAGCAGTTCTTC	CASTERASGEYNEQFF
TRBD1	TRBV30	.	TRBJ2-3	TGTGCCTGGAGGAGAGGGACAGGCGGAACAGATACGCAGTATTTT	CAWRRGTGGTDTQYF
TRBD2	TRBV7-6	.	TRBJ2-7	TGTGCCAGCAGCTTAACAAGCGGGGGTTACGAGCAGTACTTC	CASSLTSGGYEQYF
.	TRBV7-2	.	TRBJ2-3	TGTGCCAGCAGTCCTAGCACAGATACGCAGTATTTT	CASSPSTDTQYF
TRBD1	TRBV25-1	.	TRBJ1-2	TGTGCCAGCAGTGAATGGACAGGGGGCGCAGGGGGCTACACCTTC	CASSEWTGGAGGYTF
TRBD1	TRBV6-1	.	TRBJ2-1	TGTGCCAGCACCAATCGGGACAGGGCCAATGAGCAGTTCTTC	CASTNRDRANEQFF
TRBD1	TRBV28	.	TRBJ2-1	TGTGCCAGCAGTTCAGGGGGGTTGGACAGGGACGGGGATGAGCAGTTCTTC	CASSSGGLDRDGDEQFF
.	TRBV5-6	.	TRBJ1-1	TGTGCCAGCAGCTTGGGAGGGGGCACTGAAGCTTTCTTT	CASSLGGGTEAFF
.	TRBV27	.	TRBJ1-5	TGTGCCAGCAGCCACGCAGGGAAACTGAATCAGCCCCAGCATTTT	CASSHAGKLNQPQHF